This TCR beta chain was sequenced for a study of OX40 agonist ivuxolimab in advanced cancers. Study context: Of mixed ages from about 23 to 85 and averaging approximately 60 years, the group was approximately 80% male. Study findings and constraints: Circulating CD4+ and CD8+ T cells showed clonal expansion by week 6 at 0.1 to 3.0 mg/kg. CD8+ T cells (on average) carried more expanded clones than CD4+ T cells.

Autoimmune disease history or systemic immunosuppression was exclusionary. With respect to this clone: Its antigen is unidentified.

Germline V gene data show CDR1 as SGHVS and CDR2 as FNYEAQ. This CDR3 comprises 16 residues. V shed 1 base, J shed 4 bases, and the junction held 2 bases outside the gene matches. Assay: immunoSEQ multiplex PCR; the TCRdb copy retains only in-frame clones and omits some. This table holds around 95,000 clones, roughly 90% found once. Sequences were derived from CD4+ or CD8+ T cells sorted from blood, sampled in a trial of the OX40 agonist ivuxolimab. The chain joins TRBV7-6 to TRBJ2-1, with TRBD1 matching over 12 bases. The source is an adult with an advanced solid tumor such as melanoma, head and neck, liver or kidney cancer. The CDR3, as DNA: TGTGCCAGCAGCTTAGGGGGACAGGGGGCTTACAATGAGCAGTTCTTC. This codes for CASSLGGQGAYNEQFF. The complete variable domain, with remaining parts taken from reference TRBV7-6 and TRBJ2-1, reads GAGVSQSPRYKVTKRGQDVALRCDPISGHVSLYWYRQALGQGPEFLTYFNYEAQQDKSGLPNDRFSAERPEGSISTLTIQRTEQRDSAMYRCASSLGGQGAYNEQFFGPGTRLTVL.